What follows are 9 T cell receptor beta chains derived from one specimen sequenced in a study of graft-versus-host responses after intestinal transplantation (dated by TCRdb to 2020 to 2022). Read against the paper, the sample's time point label means: cells obtained before transplantation from donor or recipient. These receptors have no known antigen. Receptor libraries were prepared by the immunoSEQ multiplex PCR assay. As stored in TCRdb, this immuneACCESS dataset retains in-frame rearrangements with V and J assigned. A fraction of the clones does not appear; measured against another copy, unresolved V genes explain less than half of the discrepancy, and the remainder lacks a known reason. The sample has 100,000 or so clones on record, about 93% of them singletons. The top ten constitute roughly 0.17% of the sample. The sequencing used unstimulated CD4+ T cells sorted from spleen or lymph node cells, collected before intestinal transplant. These receptors all come from a human donor who received an intestinal transplant.

The CDR3 is CASTLAGGYNEQFF. CDR3 nucleotide sequence: TGTGCCAGCACCTTAGCGGGAGGGTACAATGAGCAGTTCTTC. This sequence joins TRBV2 and TRBJ2-1; 11 bases align to TRBD2. Germline CDR1 SNHLY, CDR2 FYNNEI. The trim removed 7 bases at V and 4 bases at J, leaving 3 bases unmatched. This CDR3 contains 14 residues.

The CDR3 coding sequence is TGTGCCAGCAGTTTAGGGGGACAGGGCGGTTCCTTTGAAGCTTTCTTT. Residues: CASSLGGQGGSFEAFF. The genes are TRBV28 and TRBJ1-1; 9 bases map to TRBD1. The CDR3 sequence is 16 residues long. With 2 bases clipped from V and 7 bases from J, the junction kept 11 bases outside the gene matches. Germline V gives CDR1 MDHEN, CDR2 SYDVKM.

This chain connects TRBV30 to TRBJ2-2, with D possibly TRBD2 on 7 matching bases. V lost 0 bases, J lost 0 bases, and 11 bases lay in between. Germline loops: CDR1 GTSNPN, CDR2 SVGIG (reference sequence). The CDR3 consists of 16 residues. CDR3 protein: CAWSVPGGPNTGELFF. CDR3 DNA: TGTGCCTGGAGTGTACCCGGGGGGCCGAACACCGGGGAGCTGTTTTTT.

The chain recombines TRBV10-2 with TRBJ1-1; possible D gene TRBD1, 5 bases. CDR3 length: 13 amino acids. Germline V gene data show CDR1 as WSHSY and CDR2 as SAAADI. Trimming cost V 7 bases and J 0 bases, with 9 bases left between them. The DNA of the CDR3 is TGCGCCAGCACCTTGACAGTGAACACTGAAGCTTTCTTT. Translating gives CASTLTVNTEAFF.

J is TRBJ2-1 and V is TRBV27; D is undetermined. V was pared by 3 bases and J by 12 bases, with 12 bases between. Germline V lookup: CDR1 MNHEY, CDR2 SMNVEV (reference sequence). The CDR3 extends over 12 amino acids. This CDR3 reads CASSFKQLRQFF. The CDR3 nucleotides are TGTGCCAGCAGTTTTAAACAGCTCCGGCAGTTCTTC.

The V and J genes are TRBV11-1 and TRBJ1-6; D is perhaps TRBD1 (6 bases). Deletions cut 3 bases from V and 6 bases from J, with 9 bases between. The germline gives CDR1 SGHAT, CDR2 FQDESV (reference sequence). The CDR3 extends over 14 amino acids. The DNA of the CDR3 is TGTGCCAGCAGCTTCACAGGGCGTAATTCACCCCTCCACTTT. This sequence encodes CASSFTGRNSPLHF.

The rearrangement links TRBV6-1 to TRBJ2-3, with no clear D. Germline V gene data show CDR1 as MNHNS and CDR2 as SASEGT. The CDR3 runs to 14 residues. Deletions cut 6 bases from V and 2 bases from J, with 12 bases between. CDR3 bases: TGTGCCAGCAGCCTGGGCCCCCACACAGATACGCAGTATTTT. It encodes CASSLGPHTDTQYF.

This chain links TRBV30 with TRBJ1-4, with TRBD1 matching 7 bases. The CDR3 loop spans 14 amino acids. The trim removed 2 bases at V and 5 bases at J, leaving 5 bases unmatched. Germline assignment: CDR1 GTSNPN and CDR2 SVGIG (reference sequence). The CDR3 here is CAWSQGQLNEKLFF. DNA for the CDR3: TGTGCCTGGAGTCAGGGACAGCTAAATGAAAAACTGTTTTTT.

The genes are TRBV6-5 and TRBJ2-5; TRBD2 aligns across 9 bases. CDR1 is MNHEY and CDR2 is SVGAGI in the germline V gene. The CDR3 has 16 amino acids. Trimming removed 3 bases from V and 2 bases from J; junction bases left unmatched: 7. CDR3 region: CASSYRSGSRQETQYF. CDR3 in DNA: TGTGCCAGCAGTTATCGTAGCGGGAGCCGACAAGAGACCCAGTACTTC.